The clone carrying this T cell receptor (beta chain) showed up just a few times. The use of a sample-barcoded 5' primer and a J-beta primer mix characterized a second PCR of 7 to 11 cycles. TCRdb fed the 5' RACE reads into MiXCR, producing one record per CDR3 protein. The table includes approximately 900,000 distinct CDR3 sequences, 40% to 60% detected once. This sample was taken from a study of blood T cells in healthy people across ages. The CDR3 spans 15 residues. In germline, CDR1 is MDHEN, CDR2 SYDVKM. The specimen was blood. The chain recombines TRBV28 with TRBJ2-4; 11 bases are shared with TRBD2. TRBJ2-7 matches the DNA end more closely, so the J call is doubtful. This TCR came from a man younger than 40 in good health. The CDR3 loop is CASRTPLAGDDEQYF. The CDR3 nucleotides read TGTGCCAGCAGGACCCCACTAGCGGGGGACGACGAGCAGTACTTC.